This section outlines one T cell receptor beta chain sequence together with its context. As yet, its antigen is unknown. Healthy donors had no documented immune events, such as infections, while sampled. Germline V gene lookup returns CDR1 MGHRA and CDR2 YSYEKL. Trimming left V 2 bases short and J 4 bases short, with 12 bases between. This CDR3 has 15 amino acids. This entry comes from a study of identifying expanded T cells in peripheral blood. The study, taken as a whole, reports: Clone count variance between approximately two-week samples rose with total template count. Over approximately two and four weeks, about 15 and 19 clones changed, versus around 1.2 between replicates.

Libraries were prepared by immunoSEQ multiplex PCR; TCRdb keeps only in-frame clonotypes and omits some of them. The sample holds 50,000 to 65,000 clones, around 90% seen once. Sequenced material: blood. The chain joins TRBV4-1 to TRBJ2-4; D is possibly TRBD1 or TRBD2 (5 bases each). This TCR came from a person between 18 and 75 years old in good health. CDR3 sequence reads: CASSQIGTPKNIQYF. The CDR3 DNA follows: TGCGCCAGCAGCCAAATCGGGACCCCAAAAAACATTCAGTACTTC.